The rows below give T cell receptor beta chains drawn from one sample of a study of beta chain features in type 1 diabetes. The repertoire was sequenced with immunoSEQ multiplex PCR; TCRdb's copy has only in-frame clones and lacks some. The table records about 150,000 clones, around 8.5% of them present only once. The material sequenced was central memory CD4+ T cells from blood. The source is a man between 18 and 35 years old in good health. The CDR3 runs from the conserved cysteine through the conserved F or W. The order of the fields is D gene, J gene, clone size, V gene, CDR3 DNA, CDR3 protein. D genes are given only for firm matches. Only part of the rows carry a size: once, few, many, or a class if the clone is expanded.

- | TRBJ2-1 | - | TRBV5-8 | TGTGCCAGCAGCTTGGGAACAGGAAACTACAATGAGCAGTTCTTC | CASSLGTGNYNEQFF
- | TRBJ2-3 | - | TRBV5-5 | TGTGCCAGCAGCTCCCTCGGCACAGATACGCAGTATTTT | CASSSLGTDTQYF
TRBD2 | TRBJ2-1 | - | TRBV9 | TGTGCCAGCAGCGTACGGGCGGGAGGGCAACACAATGAGCAGTTCTTC | CASSVRAGGQHNEQFF
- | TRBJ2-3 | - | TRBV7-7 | TGTGCTAGCAGCCTTGGCCGCACAGATACGCAGTATTTT | CASSLGRTDTQYF
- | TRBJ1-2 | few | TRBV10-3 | TGTGCCATCCACAGGGAAGGGTACTATGGCTACACCTTC | CAIHREGYYGYTF
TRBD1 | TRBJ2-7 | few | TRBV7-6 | TGTGCCAGCAGCTCCGGACAGGACCTTCGCTACGAGCAGTACTTC | CASSSGQDLRYEQYF
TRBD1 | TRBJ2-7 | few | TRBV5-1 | TGCGCCAGCAGCCCGCGGACAGGGTCGGACGAGCAGTACTTC | CASSPRTGSDEQYF
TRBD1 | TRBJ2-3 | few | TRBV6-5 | TGTGCCAGCAGTTACTCGAGGACAGGGGGCCTAGATACGCAGTATTTT | CASSYSRTGGLDTQYF
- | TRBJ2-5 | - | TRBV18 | TGTGCCAGCTCACCAAACCGGGAAGAGACCCAGTACTTC | CASSPNREETQYF
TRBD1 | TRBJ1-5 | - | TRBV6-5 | TGTGCCAGCAGTTACTCGACAGGGGTGGTCCAGCCCCAGCATTTT | CASSYSTGVVQPQHF
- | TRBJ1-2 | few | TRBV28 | TGTGCCAGCAGTTTGTCAGGGGTTGGTTATGGCTACACCTTC | CASSLSGVGYGYTF
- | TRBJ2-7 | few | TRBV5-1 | TGCGCCAGCAGCTTCGACAGGATCTACGAGCAGTACTTC | CASSFDRIYEQYF
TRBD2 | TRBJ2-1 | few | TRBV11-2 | TGTGCCAGCAGCTTACTAGCGGGAGAAGTGAATGAGCAGTTCTTC | CASSLLAGEVNEQFF
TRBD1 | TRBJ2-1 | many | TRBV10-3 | TGTGCCATCAGTGAGTCGACAGGGGGAGCGGGGCTGGATGAGCAGTTCTTC | CAISESTGGAGLDEQFF
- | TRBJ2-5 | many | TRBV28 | TGTGCCAGCAGTTTATTTGGACAGCAAGAGACCCAGTACTTC | CASSLFGQQETQYF
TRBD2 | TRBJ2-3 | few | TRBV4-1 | TGCGCCAGCAGCCAAACAGCGGGAGGAGACACAGATACGCAGTATTTT | CASSQTAGGDTDTQYF
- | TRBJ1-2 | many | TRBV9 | TGTGCCAGCGGGGGGGACTATGGCTACACCTTC | CASGGDYGYTF
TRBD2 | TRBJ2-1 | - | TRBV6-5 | TGTGCCAGCAGTTACGCCTCTACGGGGGGGTACAATGAGCAGTTCTTC | CASSYASTGGYNEQFF
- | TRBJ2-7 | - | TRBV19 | TGTGCCAGTAGGAACGACAGATCCTACGAGCAGTACTTC | CASRNDRSYEQYF
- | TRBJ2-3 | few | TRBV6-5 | TGTGCCAGCAGGGACACAGGGACAGATACGCAGTATTTT | CASRDTGTDTQYF
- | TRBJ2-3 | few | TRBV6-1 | TGTGCCAGCAGTAGTCTAGCGAGAAGCACAGATACGCAGTATTTT | CASSSLARSTDTQYF
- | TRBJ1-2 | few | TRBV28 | TGTGCCAGCAGTTTACGGGCGGGGCCCGGCTACACCTTC | CASSLRAGPGYTF
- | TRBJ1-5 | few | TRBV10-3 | TGTGCCATCAGTGGTGGTCAGAATCAGCCCCAGCATTTT | CAISGGQNQPQHF
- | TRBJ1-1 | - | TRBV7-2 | TGTGCCAGCAGCTTTCTTGGCGGGGCTGAAGCTTTCTTT | CASSFLGGAEAFF
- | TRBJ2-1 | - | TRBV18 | TGTGCCAGCTCACCACCGCAGGGTAGCTCCTACAATGAGCAGTTCTTC | CASSPPQGSSYNEQFF
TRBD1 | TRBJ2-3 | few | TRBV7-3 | TGTGCCAGCAGCTTGGGACAGTCTAGCACAGATACGCAGTATTTT | CASSLGQSSTDTQYF
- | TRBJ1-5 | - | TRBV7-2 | TGTGCCAGCAGCTTAGTGCGGGGTTATAGCAATCAGCCCCAGCATTTT | CASSLVRGYSNQPQHF
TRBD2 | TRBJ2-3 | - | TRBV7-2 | TGTGCCAGCAGCCCCTGGACTAGCCAGGCAGATACGCAGTATTTT | CASSPWTSQADTQYF
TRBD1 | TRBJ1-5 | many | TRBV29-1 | TGCAGCGCAACGGACAGGGGCGATCAGCCCCAGCATTTT | CSATDRGDQPQHF
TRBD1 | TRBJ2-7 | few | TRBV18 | TGTGCCAGCTCACCACTGGGACAGGGGAACGAGCAGTACTTC | CASSPLGQGNEQYF
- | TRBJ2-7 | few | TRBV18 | TGTGCCAGCTCACAAAAAGACAGGGGAGGGGGCTACGAGCAGTACTTC | CASSQKDRGGGYEQYF
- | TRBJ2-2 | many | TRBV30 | TGTGCCTGGAGTCCAGGGGATTCCACCGGGGAGCTGTTTTTT | CAWSPGDSTGELFF
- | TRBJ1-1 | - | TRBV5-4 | TGTGCCAGCAGCTTGGACGGGGGGTTCACTGAAGTTTTCTTT | CASSLDGGFTEVFF
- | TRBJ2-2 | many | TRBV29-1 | TGCAGCGTTGGGGCCGCGAACACCGGGGAGCTGTTTTTT | CSVGAANTGELFF
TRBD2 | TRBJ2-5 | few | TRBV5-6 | TGTGCCAGCAGCTGGGGGGGCGGTCTAGCGGGAATCCAAGAGACCCAGTACTTC | CASSWGGGLAGIQETQYF
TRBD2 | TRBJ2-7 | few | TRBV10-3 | TGTGCCATCAGAGCAGGGCCGGGACTAGCGGGAGGAGCCTACGAGCAGTACTTC | CAIRAGPGLAGGAYEQYF
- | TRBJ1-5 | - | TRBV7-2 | TGTGCCAGCAGCCCCCAGGGTAATCAGCCCCAGCATTTT | CASSPQGNQPQHF
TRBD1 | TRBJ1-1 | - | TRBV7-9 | TGTGCCAGCAGCCCCCAGACAGGGTTGACTGAAGCTTTCTTT | CASSPQTGLTEAFF
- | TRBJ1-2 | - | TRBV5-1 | TGCGCCAGCAGCTTCGCGGGGATTAAGAGTAACTATGGCTACACCTTC | CASSFAGIKSNYGYTF
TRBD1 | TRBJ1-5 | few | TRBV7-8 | TGTGCCAGCAGCTCGGGACAGGGTAGTCACAGCAATCAGCCCCAGCATTTT | CASSSGQGSHSNQPQHF